This T cell receptor beta chain emerged from a study of blood T cells in healthy people across ages. The donors, aged 6 to 90, were healthy Caucasians from Russia. Whenever a sample was processed, at least 7 million PBMCs were isolated. The extraction recovered at least 5.5 micrograms of total RNA per sample. Overall study results and limits: Roughly linear age-related decline in beta diversity appeared, significant by age 40.

This clonotype was detected only a few times. Its target is not known. The junction does not match germline at one end; this may be a read error. The CDR3 covers 15 residues. Germline V gives CDR1 KGHSH, CDR2 LQKENI. Then a second PCR, running roughly 7 to 12 cycles, was carried out with a sample-barcoded 5' primer and a J-beta primer mix. TCRdb re-called the 5' RACE reads with MiXCR, one entry per CDR3 protein. The sample has over 600,000 distinct CDR3 sequences; less than 60% are singletons. Sequencing was performed on blood. The chain employs TRBV18 and TRBJ1-4; D not certain. The source is a man older than 75 in good health. The CDR3 DNA reads as TGTGCCAGCTCGCCACGGAGGGATTCTAATGAAAAACTGTTTTTT. It codes for CASSPRRDSNEKLFF.